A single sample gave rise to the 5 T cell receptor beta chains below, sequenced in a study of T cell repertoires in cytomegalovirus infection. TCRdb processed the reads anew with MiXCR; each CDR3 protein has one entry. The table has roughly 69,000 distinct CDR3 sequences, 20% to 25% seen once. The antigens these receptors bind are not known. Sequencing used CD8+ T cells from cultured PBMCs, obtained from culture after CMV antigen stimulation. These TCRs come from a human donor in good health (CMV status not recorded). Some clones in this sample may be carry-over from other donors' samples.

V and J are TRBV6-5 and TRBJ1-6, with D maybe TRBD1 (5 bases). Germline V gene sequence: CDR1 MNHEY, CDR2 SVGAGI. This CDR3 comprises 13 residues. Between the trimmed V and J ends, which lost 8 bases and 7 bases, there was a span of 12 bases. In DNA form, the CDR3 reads TGTGCCAGCTCTACCGGGGGGAATTCACCCCTCCACTTT. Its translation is CASSTGGNSPLHF.

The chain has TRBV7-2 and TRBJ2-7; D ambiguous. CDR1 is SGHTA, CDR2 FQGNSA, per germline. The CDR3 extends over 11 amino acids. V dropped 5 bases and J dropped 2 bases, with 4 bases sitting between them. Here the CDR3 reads CASSLTYEQYF. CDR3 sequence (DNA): TGTGCCAGCAGCCTAACCTACGAGCAGTACTTC.

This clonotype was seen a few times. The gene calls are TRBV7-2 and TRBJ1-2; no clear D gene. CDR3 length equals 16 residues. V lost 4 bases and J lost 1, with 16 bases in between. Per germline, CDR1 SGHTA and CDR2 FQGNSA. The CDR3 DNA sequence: TGTGCCAGCAGCTCCCGTAAAGCAGCGTTTAACTATGGCTACACCTTC. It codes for CASSSRKAAFNYGYTF.

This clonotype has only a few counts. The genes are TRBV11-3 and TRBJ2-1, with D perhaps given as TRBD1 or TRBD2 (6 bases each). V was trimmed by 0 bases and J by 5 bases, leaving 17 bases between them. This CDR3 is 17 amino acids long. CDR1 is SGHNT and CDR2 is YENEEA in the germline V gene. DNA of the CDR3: TGTGCCAGCAGCTTAGAGGAGAGGGGGACTGGGGACAATGAGCAGTTCTTC. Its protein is CASSLEERGTGDNEQFF. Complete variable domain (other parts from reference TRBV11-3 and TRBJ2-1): EAGVVQSPRYKIIEKKQPVAFWCNPISGHNTLYWYLQNLGQGPELLIRYENEEAVDDSQLPKDRFSAERLKGVDSTLKIQPAELGDSAVYLCASSLEERGTGDNEQFFGPGTRLTVL.

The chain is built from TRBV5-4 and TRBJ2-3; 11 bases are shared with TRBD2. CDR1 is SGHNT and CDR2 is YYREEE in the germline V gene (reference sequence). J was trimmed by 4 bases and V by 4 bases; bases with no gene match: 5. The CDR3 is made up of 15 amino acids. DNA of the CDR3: TGTGCCAGCAGCCTGACTAGCGGGGCGCCAGATACGCAGTATTTT. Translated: CASSLTSGAPDTQYF. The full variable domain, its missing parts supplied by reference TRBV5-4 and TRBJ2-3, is ETGVTQSPTHLIKTRGQQVTLRCSSQSGHNTVSWYQQALGQGPQFIFQYYREEENGRGNFPPRFSGLQFPNYSSELNVNALELDDSALYLCASSLTSGAPDTQYFGPGTRLTVL.